This TCR beta chain was profiled in a study of tumor and adjacent non-tumor tissue in lung cancer. Study in general: Patients comprised 12 adenocarcinoma, a couple of squamous cell carcinoma and 1 small cell lung cancer. The patients, around 9 men and 5 women, were about 31 to 80 with stage I to III disease.

No cell sorting was done before RNA was extracted from the tissue. Newly diagnosed lung cancer patients had thoracic surgery in China, August–late 2014, without prior chemotherapy. TCRbeta libraries were built with three rounds of nested PCR, modified from ARM-PCR. Each CDR3 protein is one row after TCRdb ran MiXCR on the multiplex PCR reads. Counted here are over 85,000 distinct CDR3 sequences, roughly 84% occurring once; the ten biggest clones make up around 21%. With 10 bases removed from V and 10 bases from J, the gap between germline ends came to 23 bases. The germline CDR1 and CDR2 sequences are LGHNA and YSLEER. The CDR3 covers 14 residues.

The receptor comes from a man between 65 and 85 years old with non-small cell lung cancer. The chain has TRBV4-3 and TRBJ1-5, with D possibly matching TRBD1 (5 bases). Source material: lung tumor tissue. CDR3 sequence: CANSSRTWNEPQHF. CDR3 bases: TGCGCCAACTCCAGTAGGACATGGAACGAACCCCAGCATTTT.